This T cell receptor (beta chain) was captured by sequencing in a study of blood T cell repertoires in COVID-19. Overall study context: The cDNA or gDNA used as material had been derived from T cells, B-cell-depleted T cells, or PBMCs.

The V end lost 0 bases, the J end lost 11 bases, and 13 bases lay between the germline ends. The CDR3 contains 13 residues. The germline V gene encodes CDR1 LGHNA and CDR2 YSLEER. Recruitment covered about 25 US areas and drew participants whose ages spanned about 18 to 90 years. Repertoires were generated with immunoSEQ multiplex PCR, while TCRdb's copy carries only in-frame clones and drops some. The sample has hundreds of thousands of clones; roughly 86% are singletons. Input material: PBMCs or T cells enriched from blood (not recorded which). The TCR sequence derives from a woman between 50 and 59 years old who had recovered from COVID-19. The rearrangement links TRBV4-3 to TRBJ1-1; possible D gene TRBD1, 6 bases. Here the CDR3 DNA reads TGCGCCAGCAGCCAAGAGGGGGCGACCAGGGCTTTCTTT. Translating it yields CASSQEGATRAFF.